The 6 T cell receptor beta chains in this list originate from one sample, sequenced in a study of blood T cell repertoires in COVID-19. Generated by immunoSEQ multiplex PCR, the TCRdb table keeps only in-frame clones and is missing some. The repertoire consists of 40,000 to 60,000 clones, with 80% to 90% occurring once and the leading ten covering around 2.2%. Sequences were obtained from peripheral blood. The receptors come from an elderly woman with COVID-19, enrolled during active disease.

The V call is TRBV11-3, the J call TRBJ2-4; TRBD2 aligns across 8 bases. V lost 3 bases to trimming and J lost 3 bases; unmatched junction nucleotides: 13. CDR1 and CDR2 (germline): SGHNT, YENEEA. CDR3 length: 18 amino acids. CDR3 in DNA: TGTGCCAGCAGCTTTTTGGCGGGAGGAAGGTTTGGCAAAAACATTCAGTACTTC. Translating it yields CASSFLAGGRFGKNIQYF.

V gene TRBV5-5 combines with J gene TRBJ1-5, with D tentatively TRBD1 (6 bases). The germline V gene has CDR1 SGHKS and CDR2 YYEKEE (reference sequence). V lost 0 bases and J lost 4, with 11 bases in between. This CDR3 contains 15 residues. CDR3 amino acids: CASSLVGQNNQPQHF. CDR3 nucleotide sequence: TGTGCCAGCAGCTTGGTTGGACAGAATAATCAGCCCCAGCATTTT. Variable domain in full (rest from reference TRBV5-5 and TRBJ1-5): DAGVTQSPTHLIKTRGQQVTLRCSPISGHKSVSWYQQVLGQGPQFIFQYYEKEERGRGNFPDRFSARQFPNYSSELNVNALLLGDSALYLCASSLVGQNNQPQHFGDGTRLSIL.

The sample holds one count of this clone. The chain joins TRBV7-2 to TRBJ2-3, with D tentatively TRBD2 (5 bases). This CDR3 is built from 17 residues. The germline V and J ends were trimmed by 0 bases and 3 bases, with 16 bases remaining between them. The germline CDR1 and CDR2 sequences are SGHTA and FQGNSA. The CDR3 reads CASSLAGMTTRTDTQYF. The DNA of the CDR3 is TGTGCCAGCAGCTTAGCTGGAATGACTACTAGAACAGATACGCAGTATTTT. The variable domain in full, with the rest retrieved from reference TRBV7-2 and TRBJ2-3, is GAGVSQSPSNKVTEKGKDVELRCDPISGHTALYWYRQSLGQGLEFLIYFQGNSAPDKSGLPSDRFSAERTGGSVSTLTIQRTQQEDSAVYLCASSLAGMTTRTDTQYFGPGTRLTVL.

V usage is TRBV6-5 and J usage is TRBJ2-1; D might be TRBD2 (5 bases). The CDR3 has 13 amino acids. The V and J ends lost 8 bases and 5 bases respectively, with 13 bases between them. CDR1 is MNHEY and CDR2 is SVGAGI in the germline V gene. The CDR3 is CASREGPNNEQFF. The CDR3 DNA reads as TGTGCCAGCCGAGAGGGCCCAAACAATGAGCAGTTCTTC.

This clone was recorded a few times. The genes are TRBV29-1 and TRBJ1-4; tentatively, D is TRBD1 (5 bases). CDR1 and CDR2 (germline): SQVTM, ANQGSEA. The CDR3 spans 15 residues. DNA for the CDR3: TGCAGTGGTGTGGATGGGGGGATCGCTAATGAAAAACTGTTTTTT. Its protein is CSGVDGGIANEKLFF.

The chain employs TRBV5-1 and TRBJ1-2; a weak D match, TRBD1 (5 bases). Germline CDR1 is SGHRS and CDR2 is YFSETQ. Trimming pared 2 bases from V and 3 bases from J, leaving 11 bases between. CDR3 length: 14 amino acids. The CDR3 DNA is TGCGCCAGCAGCTTAGGCCGGGGGGACTATGGCTACACCTTC. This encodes CASSLGRGDYGYTF.